This TCR beta chain is from a study of blood T cell repertoires in COVID-19. Original methodology: Nucleated cell number was recorded as an estimate derived from reference gene primer amplification. Method: immunoSEQ multiplex PCR; TCRdb's copy keeps in-frame clones and lacks some. Clone size and the V and J calls come from that table; the DNA yielded D and trimming. Here the sample spans tens of thousands of clones, 94% being singletons. The CDR3 contains 12 residues. Germline V gene sequence: CDR1 LNHDA, CDR2 SQIVND (reference sequence). Trimming left V 5 bases short and J 3 bases short, with 8 bases between.

Sequencing input: peripheral blood. The receptor was isolated from a human donor with active COVID-19. The donor label of this sample is uncertain. This chain uses TRBV19 with TRBJ2-7, with D possibly matching TRBD2 (6 bases). Here the CDR3 reads CASSRGNYEQYF. The CDR3 nucleotides are TGTGCCAGTAGTCGGGGGAACTACGAGCAGTACTTC. The whole variable domain, filled in from reference TRBV19 and TRBJ2-7, reads DGGITQSPKYLFRKEGQNVTLSCEQNLNHDAMYWYRQDPGQGLRLIYYSQIVNDFQKGDIAEGYSVSREKKESFPLTVTSAQKNPTAFYLCASSRGNYEQYFGPGTRLTVT.